A single sample gave rise to the 30 T cell receptor beta chains below, sequenced in a study of identical twins. TCRdb used MiXCR to reprocess the 5' RACE reads, holding one entry per CDR3 protein. The sample carries more than 400,000 distinct CDR3 sequences, around 15% recorded once. This sample was shared with a second study, whose subject was yellow fever vaccine responses in identical twins.

The sample taken for sequencing was CD4+ T cells sorted from blood. Receptor source: a woman aged 18-30 years in good health.

This clonotype was counted a few times. J is TRBJ2-3 and V is TRBV20-1; a weak D match, TRBD2 (7 bases). CDR3 length equals 15 residues. Trimming stripped 3 bases from V and 4 bases from J, with 17 bases between. Looked up from germline, CDR1 is DFQATT and CDR2 is SNEGSKA (reference sequence). CDR3 in DNA: TGCAGTGCTAGTACACAGGGAGGGATCGCAGATACGCAGTATTTT. Translation gives CSASTQGGIADTQYF.

In this sample, this clonotype turned up a few times. The genes are TRBV28 and TRBJ1-2; perhaps TRBD1 as D (5 bases). Trimming took 7 bases from V and 2 from J, leaving 14 bases between them. The CDR3 sequence is 14 residues long. Per germline, CDR1 MDHEN and CDR2 SYDVKM. In DNA, the CDR3 is TGTGCCAGCACGAAAAGTGGGGCAAACTATGGCTACACCTTC. The encoded protein is CASTKSGANYGYTF.

This clonotype was counted ten times or more. V gene TRBV5-1 combines with J gene TRBJ2-1; TRBD1 aligns across 10 bases. The J segment lost 7 bases and the V segment lost 3 bases, leaving 10 bases of the junction unmatched. Germline CDR1 and CDR2: SGHRS and YFSETQ. This CDR3 is built from 16 residues. The CDR3 spells CASSSITGTGVNEQFF. Written as DNA, the CDR3 is TGCGCCAGCAGCTCAATAACCGGGACAGGGGTAAATGAGCAGTTCTTC. The full variable domain, completed using reference TRBV5-1 and TRBJ2-1, is KAGVTQTPRYLIKTRGQQVTLSCSPISGHRSVSWYQQTPGQGLQFLFEYFSETQRNKGNFPGRFSGRQFSNSRSEMNVSTLELGDSALYLCASSSITGTGVNEQFFGPGTRLTVL.

The rearrangement links TRBV7-9 to TRBJ1-6; D uncertain. This CDR3 comprises 14 residues. V lost 4 bases and J 9 bases, leaving 13 bases between the germline ends. Germline V gene sequence: CDR1 SEHNR, CDR2 FQNEAQ (reference sequence). This CDR3 reads CASSSVAEVSPLHF. CDR3 nucleotides: TGTGCCAGCAGCTCAGTAGCGGAGGTTTCACCCCTCCACTTT.

V gene TRBV10-3 combines with J gene TRBJ2-3, with TRBD2 as a possible D gene (5 bases). The CDR3 spans 13 residues. Germline loops: CDR1 ENHRY, CDR2 SYGVKD. With 4 bases removed from V and 11 bases from J, the gap between germline ends came to 16 bases. CDR3: CAISGSGSSGQYF. DNA of the CDR3: TGTGCCATCAGTGGTTCGGGGTCCTCCGGGCAGTATTTT.

V usage is TRBV12-3 or TRBV12-4 and J usage is TRBJ2-5, with 7 positions matching TRBD2. Trimming took 6 bases from V and 2 from J; bases not matched to a gene: 6. This CDR3 contains 14 residues. The CDR3 sequence is CASRTSGKQETQYF. The CDR3 DNA reads as TGTGCCAGCAGAACCAGCGGGAAACAAGAGACCCAGTACTTC.

The sample holds a few counts of this clonotype. V and J are TRBV6-1 and TRBJ1-2; D is ambiguous. Between the trimmed V and J ends, which lost 2 bases and 9 bases, there was a span of 10 bases. The V gene's germline CDR1 is MNHNS and CDR2 SASEGT. This CDR3 has 12 residues. The CDR3 DNA sequence: TGTGCCAGCAGTGAAACCGTCAGACGCTACACCTTC. Its protein is CASSETVRRYTF.

The genes are TRBV5-1 and TRBJ2-1; tentative D call: TRBD2 (5 bases). In germline, CDR1 is SGHRS, CDR2 YFSETQ. V lost 3 bases and J 6 bases, leaving 16 bases between the germline ends. The CDR3 extends over 15 amino acids. The CDR3 nucleotides read TGCGCCAGCAGCTCTTTGCGGGCCCTTGGCAATGAGCAGTTCTTC. Translated, it gives CASSSLRALGNEQFF.

Points on this clonotype: A much larger clonotype is one base distant, so this may be a read error. This rearrangement joins TRBV5-1 to TRBJ2-1; D gene ambiguous. The CDR3 runs 14 residues. CDR1 and CDR2 from the germline V gene are SGHRS and YFSETQ. The CDR3 sequence: CASSLGGRYNEHFF. The CDR3 DNA sequence: TGCGCCAGCAGCTTGGGGGGTCGATACAATGAGCATTTCTTC.

The V call is TRBV12-3 or TRBV12-4, the J call TRBJ2-7, with a weak D call TRBD2 (5 bases). V lost 6 bases to trimming and J lost 0 bases, with 21 bases between them. This CDR3 spans 17 amino acids. The CDR3 loop is CASRCPFSWRTSYEQYF. CDR3 sequence (DNA): TGTGCCAGCAGATGTCCCTTTTCTTGGAGGACCTCCTACGAGCAGTACTTC.

The chain combines TRBV11-2 with TRBJ1-6; D remains ambiguous. The germline CDR1 and CDR2 sequences are SGHAT and FQNNGV. Trimming removed 6 bases from V and 6 bases from J, with 6 bases in between. The CDR3 sequence is 12 residues long. CDR3 nucleotides: TGTGCCAGCAGACAGACTAATTCACCCCTCCACTTT. Translating it yields CASRQTNSPLHF.

Many counts were recorded for this clonotype. CDR3 bases: TGTGCCAGCAGCTCAGAGAGCTACAATGAGCAGTTCTTC. Translated: CASSSESYNEQFF. V gene TRBV7-6 combines with J gene TRBJ2-1, with no clear D. Germline assignment: CDR1 SGHVS and CDR2 FNYEAQ. This CDR3 has 13 amino acids. Between the trimmed V and J ends, which lost 4 bases and 3 bases, there was a span of 7 bases.

The chain is built from TRBV5-6 and TRBJ2-2; 8 bases map to TRBD1. Germline assignment: CDR1 SGHDT and CDR2 YYEEEE. The CDR3 contains 16 residues. Losses at the gene ends were 5 bases for V and 0 bases for J; bases not matched to a gene: 6. CDR3: CASRVTGGPNTGELFF. In nucleotides, the CDR3 is TGTGCCAGCAGAGTCACAGGGGGACCGAACACCGGGGAGCTGTTTTTT.

The chain joins TRBV10-3 to TRBJ2-1; TRBD1 matches 9 bases. CDR3 length: 14 residues. The germline V gene has CDR1 ENHRY and CDR2 SYGVKD. With V trimmed by 4 bases and J by 10 bases, 8 bases remained unmatched. CDR3 nucleotides: TGTGCCATCAGTGGACAGGGGGGTTGGGGCGAGCAGTTCTTC. Its protein is CAISGQGGWGEQFF.

The rearrangement uses TRBV15 and TRBJ1-1; no firm D call. V was clipped by 3 bases and J by 5 bases, with 10 bases between them. The germline V gene has CDR1 LNHNV and CDR2 YYDKDF (reference sequence). The length of the CDR3 is 13 residues. CDR3 in DNA: TGTGCCACCAGCAGCGACACGATGACTGAAGCTTTCTTT. Protein sequence: CATSSDTMTEAFF.

The chain is built from TRBV13 and TRBJ2-1; the D gene could be TRBD1 or TRBD2 (5 bases each). The V end lost 3 bases, the J end lost 0 bases, and 12 bases lay between the germline ends. This CDR3 has 16 residues. Germline CDR1 reads PRHDT; CDR2 reads FYEKMQ (reference sequence). CDR3 nucleotide sequence: TGTGCCAGCAGCTTTCTGGGGACGTTCTCCTACAATGAGCAGTTCTTC. Translated, it gives CASSFLGTFSYNEQFF.

The chain combines TRBV24-1 with TRBJ2-3, with D perhaps being TRBD1 or TRBD2 (5 bases each). Germline lookup yields CDR1 KGHDR and CDR2 SFDVKD. Trimming removed 2 bases from V and 2 bases from J, with 10 bases in between. The CDR3 runs to 15 residues. The DNA of the CDR3 is TGTGCCACCAGTGATTCTACGGGGACCACAGATACGCAGTATTTT. Amino acid sequence: CATSDSTGTTDTQYF.

The V gene is TRBV5-1, the J gene TRBJ2-1; a possible D gene is TRBD2 (5 bases). V was clipped by 4 bases and J by 0 bases, with 11 bases between them. Germline CDR1 SGHRS, CDR2 YFSETQ. The CDR3 length is 15 residues. In DNA form, the CDR3 reads TGCGCCAGCAGCCCAGCGGACCTCTCCTACAATGAGCAGTTCTTC. It specifies CASSPADLSYNEQFF.

The table lists this clonotype with a few counts. The V gene is TRBV18, the J gene TRBJ1-4, with 7 bases matching TRBD1. The CDR3 is 14 residues long. The ends lost 8 bases at V and 4 bases at J; junction bases unmatched: 7. Germline-derived CDR1 and CDR2 are KGHSH and LQKENI. CDR3 nucleotides: TGTGCCAGCACGGCGACAGGGCATAATGAAAAACTGTTTTTT. Its protein is CASTATGHNEKLFF.

This clonotype was counted between two and nine times. The chain uses TRBV7-7 and TRBJ2-1; 10 nucleotides agree with TRBD2. V was pared by 2 bases and J by 2 bases, with 3 bases of the junction left unmatched. The germline gives CDR1 SSHAT, CDR2 FNYEAQ (reference sequence). This CDR3 has 16 residues. This CDR3 is CASSLFSGGAYNEQFF. The CDR3 DNA sequence: TGTGCCAGCAGCTTATTCAGCGGGGGGGCCTACAATGAGCAGTTCTTC.

The chain recombines TRBV7-8 with TRBJ2-1; TRBD2 matches 15 bases. The CDR3 length is 17 residues. Losses at the gene ends were 1 base for V and 4 bases for J; bases not matched to a gene: 2. Germline CDR1 reads SGHVS; CDR2 reads FQNEAQ. The CDR3 DNA is TGTGCCAGCAGCTTAGAAGGACTAGCGGGAGGGTACAATGAGCAGTTCTTC. Its protein product is CASSLEGLAGGYNEQFF.

This chain uses TRBV18 with TRBJ1-1; D is unresolved. The V end lost 3 bases, the J end lost 1 base, and 15 bases lay between the germline ends. The CDR3 consists of 16 residues. Germline V CDR1 and CDR2: KGHSH, LQKENI. CDR3 DNA sequence: TGTGCCAGCTCACCCCCGCTAAAGGGATCGAACACTGAAGCTTTCTTT. This sequence encodes CASSPPLKGSNTEAFF.

The CDR3 loop is CASSQDPGEKLFF. The CDR3 DNA is TGTGCCAGCAGCCAAGATCCTGGGGAAAAACTGTTTTTT. This sequence joins TRBV3-1 and TRBJ1-4; no clear D gene. Trimming took off 0 bases at V and 8 bases at J, with 7 bases between the two ends. The CDR3 runs to 13 residues. The germline V gene has CDR1 LGHDT and CDR2 YNNKEL (reference sequence).

This rearrangement joins TRBV7-9 to TRBJ2-7; the D call may be TRBD1 or TRBD2 (5 bases each). The CDR3 length is 14 residues. Trimming left V 5 bases short and J 7 bases short, with 18 bases between. Germline V gene sequence: CDR1 SEHNR, CDR2 FQNEAQ (reference sequence). CDR3 amino acids: CASSRDVRTGEQYF. As DNA, the CDR3 is TGTGCCAGCAGCCGGGACGTTAGAACGGGGGAGCAGTACTTC.

The V and J genes are TRBV6-5 and TRBJ2-7; D may correspond to TRBD1 or TRBD2 (5 bases each). The CDR3 has 15 amino acids. Germline V gives CDR1 MNHEY, CDR2 SVGAGI. Deletions cut 2 bases from V and 0 bases from J, with 11 bases between. CDR3: CASSYRDGDSYEQYF. The CDR3 region has the DNA TGTGCCAGCAGTTACCGGGACGGTGACTCCTACGAGCAGTACTTC.

The CDR3 region has the DNA TGCAGCGTTCGGAGGCCCGCCGGGGAGCTGTTTTTT. Protein: CSVRRPAGELFF. J is TRBJ2-2 and V is TRBV29-1; perhaps TRBD2 as D (5 bases). The CDR3 is 12 residues long. Trimming removed 5 bases at V and 6 bases at J, with 10 bases between. The germline V gene encodes CDR1 SQVTM and CDR2 ANQGSEA.

CDR3 amino acids: CASKTTGPGMDTEAFF. The CDR3 coding sequence is TGTGCCAGCAAGACCACCGGGCCCGGAATGGACACTGAAGCTTTCTTT. The gene calls are TRBV2 and TRBJ1-1; no reliable D call. The germline V and J ends were trimmed by 7 bases and 3 bases, with 21 bases remaining between them. The CDR3 loop spans 16 amino acids. Germline CDR1 is SNHLY and CDR2 is FYNNEI.

V and J are TRBV7-9 and TRBJ2-7; 7 nucleotides align to TRBD2. CDR3 size: 16 residues. J gave up 2 bases and V 6 bases, and 13 bases lay outside the gene matches. Germline CDR1 SEHNR, CDR2 FQNEAQ (reference sequence). CDR3 nucleotides: TGTGCCAGCAGTTTCGCGGGCGGGAGAGGTACCTACGAGCAGTACTTC. It codes for CASSFAGGRGTYEQYF.

The chain couples TRBV3-1 to TRBJ2-7, with no clear D. Germline V gene lookup returns CDR1 LGHDT and CDR2 YNNKEL (reference sequence). The CDR3 consists of 15 residues. Trimming left V 4 bases short and J 0 bases short, with 13 bases between. This CDR3 is CASSPAVGLSYEQYF. CDR3 DNA: TGTGCCAGCAGCCCCGCAGTGGGCCTCTCCTACGAGCAGTACTTC.

This clonotype showed up many times. This sequence joins TRBV3-1 and TRBJ2-3, with D possibly being TRBD2 (6 bases). CDR3 size: 15 residues. The V gene's germline CDR1 is LGHDT and CDR2 YNNKEL (reference sequence). V lost 1 base, J lost 0 bases, and 8 bases lay in between. CDR3: CASSQGGTSTDTQYF. The CDR3 bases are TGTGCCAGCAGCCAAGGCGGGACTAGCACAGATACGCAGTATTTT.